What follows describes a single T cell receptor beta chain. Its antigen is not known. CDR3 length: 16 amino acids. V trimming: 4 bases; J trimming: 5 bases; junction bases outside the gene matches: 7. CDR1 and CDR2 (germline): SGHTA, FQGNSA. The data are from a study of shared clonotypes between healthy human individuals. Sequencing used immunoSEQ multiplex PCR; TCRdb keeps in-frame clones, though not all of them. The table includes some 2,500,000 clones, about 90% detected once. Each sample came from a Caucasian adult donor living in Nashville, Tennessee. Findings of the study overall: Large sequencing depth failed to make sorted-subset sequencing complete, rarefaction showed. It was observed that roughly 5.4% of naive CD4 clonotypes were shared across a few donors.

The clonotype comes from a man aged 18 to 29 in good health. Some clones in this sample may be carry-over from other donors' samples. The J gene is TRBJ2-1, the V gene TRBV7-2, with 11 nucleotides matching TRBD2. Sequenced sample: naive CD4+ T cells from PBMCs. The subset here: CD45RA+ positively selected. The CDR3 DNA sequence: TGTGCCAGCAGCTCCCGACTAGCGGGAAGCCACAATGAGCAGTTCTTC. Its protein is CASSSRLAGSHNEQFF.